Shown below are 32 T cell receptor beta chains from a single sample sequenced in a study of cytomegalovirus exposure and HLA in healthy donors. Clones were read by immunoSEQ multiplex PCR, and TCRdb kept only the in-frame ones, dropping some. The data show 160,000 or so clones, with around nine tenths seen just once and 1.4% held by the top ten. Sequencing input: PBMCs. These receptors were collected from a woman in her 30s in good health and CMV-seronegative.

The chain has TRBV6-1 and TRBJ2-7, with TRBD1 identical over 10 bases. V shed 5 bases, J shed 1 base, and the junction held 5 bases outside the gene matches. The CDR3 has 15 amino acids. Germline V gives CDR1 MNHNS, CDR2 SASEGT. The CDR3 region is CASSLGTGDSYEQYF. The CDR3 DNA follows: TGTGCCAGCAGTCTAGGGACAGGGGATTCCTACGAGCAGTACTTC.

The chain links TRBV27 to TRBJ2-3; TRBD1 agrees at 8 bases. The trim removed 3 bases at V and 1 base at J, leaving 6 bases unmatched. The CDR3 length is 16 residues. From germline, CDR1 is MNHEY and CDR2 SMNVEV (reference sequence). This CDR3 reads CASSFISGQGTDTQYF. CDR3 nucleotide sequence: TGTGCCAGCAGTTTTATCTCGGGACAGGGCACAGATACGCAGTATTTT.

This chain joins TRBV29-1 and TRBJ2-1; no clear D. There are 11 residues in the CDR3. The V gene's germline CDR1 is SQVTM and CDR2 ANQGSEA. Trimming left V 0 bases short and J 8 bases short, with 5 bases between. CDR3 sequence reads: CSVEDGHEQFF. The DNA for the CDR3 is TGCAGCGTTGAAGATGGGCATGAGCAGTTCTTC.

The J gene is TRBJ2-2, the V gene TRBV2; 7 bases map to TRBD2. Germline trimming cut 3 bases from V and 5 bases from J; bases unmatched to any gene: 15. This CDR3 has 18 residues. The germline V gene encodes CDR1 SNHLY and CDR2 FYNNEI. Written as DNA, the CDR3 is TGTGCCAGCAGTGATTGGGCTAGCGGCCCCCAGGGTACCGGGGAGCTGTTTTTT. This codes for CASSDWASGPQGTGELFF.

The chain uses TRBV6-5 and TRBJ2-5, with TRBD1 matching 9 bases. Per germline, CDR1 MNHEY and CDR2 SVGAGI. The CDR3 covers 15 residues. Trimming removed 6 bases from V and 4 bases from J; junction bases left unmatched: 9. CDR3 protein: CASRTGTGSGETQYF. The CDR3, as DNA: TGTGCCAGCAGAACCGGGACAGGGAGTGGAGAGACCCAGTACTTC.

The CDR3 DNA reads TGTGCCAGCTGGGGGGGAACAGCCCAGAACACTGAAGCTTTCTTT. This gives the protein CASWGGTAQNTEAFF. The chain has TRBV6-1 and TRBJ1-1, with D possibly being TRBD1 (5 bases). The germline V and J ends were trimmed by 8 bases and 1 base, with 17 bases remaining between them. CDR3 length: 15 amino acids. From germline, CDR1 is MNHNS and CDR2 SASEGT.

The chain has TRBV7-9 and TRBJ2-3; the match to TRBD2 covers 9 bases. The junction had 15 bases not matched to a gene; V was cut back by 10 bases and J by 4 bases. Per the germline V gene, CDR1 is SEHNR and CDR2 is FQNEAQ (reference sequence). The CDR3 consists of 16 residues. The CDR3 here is CANEPIAGEGSDTQYF. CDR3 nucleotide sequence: TGTGCCAATGAACCCATAGCGGGGGAGGGTTCAGATACGCAGTATTTT. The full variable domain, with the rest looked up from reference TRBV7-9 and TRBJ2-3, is DTGVSQNPRHKITKRGQNVTFRCDPISEHNRLYWYRQTLGQGPEFLTYFQNEAQLEKSRLLSDRFSAERPKGSFSTLEIQRTEQGDSAMYLCANEPIAGEGSDTQYFGPGTRLTVL.

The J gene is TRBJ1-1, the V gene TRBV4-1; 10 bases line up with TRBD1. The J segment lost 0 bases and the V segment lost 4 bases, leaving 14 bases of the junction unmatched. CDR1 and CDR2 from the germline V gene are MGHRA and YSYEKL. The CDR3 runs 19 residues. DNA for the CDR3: TGCGCCAGCAGCCCCCAGGAGGGACAGGGGTATGGGATGAACACTGAAGCTTTCTTT. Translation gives CASSPQEGQGYGMNTEAFF.

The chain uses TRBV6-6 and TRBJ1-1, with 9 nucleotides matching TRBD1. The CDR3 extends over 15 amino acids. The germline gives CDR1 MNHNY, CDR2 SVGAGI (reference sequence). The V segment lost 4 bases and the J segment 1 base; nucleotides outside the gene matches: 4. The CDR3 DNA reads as TGTGCCAGCAGTTGGACAGGGGAGGGGAACACTGAAGCTTTCTTT. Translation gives CASSWTGEGNTEAFF.

The CDR3 DNA sequence: TGTGCCAGCAGTTACTCGGGACTGACCAATCAGCCCCAGCATTTT. Amino acid sequence: CASSYSGLTNQPQHF. This chain uses TRBV6-6 with TRBJ1-5, with D possibly TRBD1 on 5 matching bases. Germline V gene sequence: CDR1 MNHNY, CDR2 SVGAGI (reference sequence). V was clipped by 0 bases and J by 3 bases, with 9 bases between them. The CDR3 contains 15 residues.

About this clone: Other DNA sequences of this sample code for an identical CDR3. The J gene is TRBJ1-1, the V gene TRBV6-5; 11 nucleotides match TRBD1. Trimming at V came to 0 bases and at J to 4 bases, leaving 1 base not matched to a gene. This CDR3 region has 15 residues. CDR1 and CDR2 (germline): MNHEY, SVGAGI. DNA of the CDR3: TGTGCCAGCAGTTACTCAGGGACAGGGGGCACTGAAGCTTTCTTT. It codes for CASSYSGTGGTEAFF.

DNA for the CDR3: TGCGCCAGCAGGGCAGGTGAAAAACTGTTTTTT. Translation gives CASRAGEKLFF. V and J are TRBV5-1 and TRBJ1-4; D unresolved. Germline V gives CDR1 SGHRS, CDR2 YFSETQ. Trimming cost V 5 bases and J 7 bases, with 6 bases left between them. The CDR3 totals 11 residues.

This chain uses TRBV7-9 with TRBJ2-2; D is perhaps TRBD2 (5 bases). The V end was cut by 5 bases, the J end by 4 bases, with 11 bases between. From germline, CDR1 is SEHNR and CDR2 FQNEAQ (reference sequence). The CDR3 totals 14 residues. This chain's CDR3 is CASSARVGTGELFF. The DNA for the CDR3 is TGTGCCAGCAGCGCGAGGGTTGGCACCGGGGAGCTGTTTTTT.

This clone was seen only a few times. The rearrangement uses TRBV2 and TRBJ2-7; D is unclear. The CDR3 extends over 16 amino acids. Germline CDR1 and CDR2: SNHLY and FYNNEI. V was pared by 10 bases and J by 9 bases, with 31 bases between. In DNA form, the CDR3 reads TGTGCCACCACCTCACCAGTCACAGTCTCCCCATTGACGCAGTACTTC. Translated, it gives CATTSPVTVSPLTQYF.

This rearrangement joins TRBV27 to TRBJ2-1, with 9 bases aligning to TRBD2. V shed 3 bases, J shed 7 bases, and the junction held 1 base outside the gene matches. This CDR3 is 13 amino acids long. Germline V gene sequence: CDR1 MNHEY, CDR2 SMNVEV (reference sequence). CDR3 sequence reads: CASSFLAGNEQFF. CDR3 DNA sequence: TGTGCCAGCAGTTTCCTAGCGGGGAATGAGCAGTTCTTC.

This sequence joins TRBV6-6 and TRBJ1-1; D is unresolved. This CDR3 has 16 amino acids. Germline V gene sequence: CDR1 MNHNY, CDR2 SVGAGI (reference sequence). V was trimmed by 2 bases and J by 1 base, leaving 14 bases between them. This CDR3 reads CASSYAVLGSNTEAFF. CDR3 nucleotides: TGTGCCAGCAGTTACGCAGTTCTTGGCTCGAACACTGAAGCTTTCTTT.

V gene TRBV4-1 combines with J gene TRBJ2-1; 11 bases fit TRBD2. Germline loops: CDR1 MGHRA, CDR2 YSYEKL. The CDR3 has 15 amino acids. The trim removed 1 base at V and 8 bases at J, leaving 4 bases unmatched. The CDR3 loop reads CASSQGTSGGHEQFF. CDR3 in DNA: TGCGCCAGCAGCCAAGGTACTAGCGGGGGTCATGAGCAGTTCTTC.

CDR3 coding DNA: TGTGCCAGCAGTCCGACAGGGGGCTCCTACAATGAGCAGTTCTTC. This sequence encodes CASSPTGGSYNEQFF. The chain joins TRBV6-6 to TRBJ2-1; 9 bases line up with TRBD1. The CDR3 is 15 residues long. Germline loops: CDR1 MNHNY, CDR2 SVGAGI (reference sequence). Trimming took 5 bases from V and 0 from J; bases not matched to a gene: 2.

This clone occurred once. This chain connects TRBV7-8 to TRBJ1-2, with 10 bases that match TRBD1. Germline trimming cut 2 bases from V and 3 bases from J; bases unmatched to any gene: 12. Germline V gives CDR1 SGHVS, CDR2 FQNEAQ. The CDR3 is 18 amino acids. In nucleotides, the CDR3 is TGTGCCAGCAGCTTAAGACAGGGGGCGCGAAGGATCGACTATGGCTACACCTTC. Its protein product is CASSLRQGARRIDYGYTF.

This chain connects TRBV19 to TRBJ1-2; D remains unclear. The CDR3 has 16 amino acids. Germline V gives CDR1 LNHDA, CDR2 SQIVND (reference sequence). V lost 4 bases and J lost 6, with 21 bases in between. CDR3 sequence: CASSTSLLEASNGYTF. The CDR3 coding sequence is TGTGCCAGTAGTACTTCCCTTTTGGAGGCTTCCAATGGCTACACCTTC.

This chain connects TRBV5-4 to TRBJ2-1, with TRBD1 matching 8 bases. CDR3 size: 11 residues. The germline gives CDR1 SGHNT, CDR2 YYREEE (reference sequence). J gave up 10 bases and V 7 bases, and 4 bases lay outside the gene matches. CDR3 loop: CASGQGPEQFF. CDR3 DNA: TGTGCCAGCGGACAGGGACCGGAGCAGTTCTTC.

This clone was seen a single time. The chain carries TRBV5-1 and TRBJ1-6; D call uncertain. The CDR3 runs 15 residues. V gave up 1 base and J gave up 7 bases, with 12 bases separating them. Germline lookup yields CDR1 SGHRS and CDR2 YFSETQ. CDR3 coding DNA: TGCGCCAGCAGCTTGCGGGGAAGCTGGAATTCACCCCTCCACTTT. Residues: CASSLRGSWNSPLHF.

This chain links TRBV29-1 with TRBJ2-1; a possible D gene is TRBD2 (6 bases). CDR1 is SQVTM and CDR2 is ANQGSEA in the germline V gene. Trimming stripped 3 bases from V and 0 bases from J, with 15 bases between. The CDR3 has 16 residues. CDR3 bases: TGCAGCGTTGACTTAAGCGGGTCGAGCTCCTACAATGAGCAGTTCTTC. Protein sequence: CSVDLSGSSSYNEQFF.

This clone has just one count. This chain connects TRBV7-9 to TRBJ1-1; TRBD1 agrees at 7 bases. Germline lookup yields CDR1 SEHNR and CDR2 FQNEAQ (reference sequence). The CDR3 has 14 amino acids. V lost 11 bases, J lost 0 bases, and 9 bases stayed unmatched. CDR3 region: CAADRAVLNTEAFF. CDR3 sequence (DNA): TGTGCCGCTGACAGGGCCGTTTTGAACACTGAAGCTTTCTTT.

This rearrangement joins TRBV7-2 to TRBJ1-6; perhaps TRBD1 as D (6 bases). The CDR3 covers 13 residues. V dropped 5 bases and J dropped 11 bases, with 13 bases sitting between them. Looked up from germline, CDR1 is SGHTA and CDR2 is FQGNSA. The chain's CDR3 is CASSPGQGPPLHF. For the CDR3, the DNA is TGTGCCAGCAGCCCAGGGCAGGGGCCACCCCTCCACTTT.

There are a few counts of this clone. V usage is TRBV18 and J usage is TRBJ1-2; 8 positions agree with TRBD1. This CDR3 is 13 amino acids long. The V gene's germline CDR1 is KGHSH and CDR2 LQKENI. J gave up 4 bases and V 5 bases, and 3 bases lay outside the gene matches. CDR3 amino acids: CASSGQGTYGYTF. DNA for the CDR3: TGTGCCAGCTCAGGACAGGGCACCTATGGCTACACCTTC. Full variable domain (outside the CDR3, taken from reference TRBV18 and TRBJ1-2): NAGVMQNPRHLVRRRGQEARLRCSPMKGHSHVYWYRQLPEEGLKFMVYLQKENIIDESGMPKERFSAEFPKEGPSILRIQQVVRGDSAAYFCASSGQGTYGYTFGSGTRLTVV.

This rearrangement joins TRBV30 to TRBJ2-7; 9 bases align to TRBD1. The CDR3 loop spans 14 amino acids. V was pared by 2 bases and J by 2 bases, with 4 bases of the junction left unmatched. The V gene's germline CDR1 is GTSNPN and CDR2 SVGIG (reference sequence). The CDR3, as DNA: TGTGCCTGGAGTTTCGGGACAGGGACCTACGAGCAGTACTTC. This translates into CAWSFGTGTYEQYF.

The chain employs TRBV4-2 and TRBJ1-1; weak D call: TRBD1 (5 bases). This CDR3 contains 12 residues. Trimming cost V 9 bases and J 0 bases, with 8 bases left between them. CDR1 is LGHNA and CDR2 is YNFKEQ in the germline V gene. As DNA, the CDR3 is TGTGCCAGTCGACAGTTGAACACTGAAGCTTTCTTT. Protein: CASRQLNTEAFF.

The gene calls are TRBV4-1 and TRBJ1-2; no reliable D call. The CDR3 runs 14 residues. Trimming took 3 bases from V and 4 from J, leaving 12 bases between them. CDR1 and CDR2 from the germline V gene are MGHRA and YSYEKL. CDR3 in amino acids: CASSHGQDLYGYTF. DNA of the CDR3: TGCGCCAGCAGCCATGGTCAGGATCTCTATGGCTACACCTTC.

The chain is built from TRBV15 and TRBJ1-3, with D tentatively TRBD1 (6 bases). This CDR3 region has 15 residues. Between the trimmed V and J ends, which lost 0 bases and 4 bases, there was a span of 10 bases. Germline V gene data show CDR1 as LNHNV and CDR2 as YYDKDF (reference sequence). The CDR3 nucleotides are TGTGCCACCAGCAGAGACAGGGGTTCAGGAAACACCATATATTTT. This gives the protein CATSRDRGSGNTIYF.

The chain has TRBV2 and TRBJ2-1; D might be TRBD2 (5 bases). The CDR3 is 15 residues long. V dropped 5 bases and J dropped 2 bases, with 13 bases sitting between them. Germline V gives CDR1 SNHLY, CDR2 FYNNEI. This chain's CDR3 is CASSRKDWAYNEQFF. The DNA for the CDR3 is TGTGCCAGCAGTCGCAAGGACTGGGCCTACAATGAGCAGTTCTTC.

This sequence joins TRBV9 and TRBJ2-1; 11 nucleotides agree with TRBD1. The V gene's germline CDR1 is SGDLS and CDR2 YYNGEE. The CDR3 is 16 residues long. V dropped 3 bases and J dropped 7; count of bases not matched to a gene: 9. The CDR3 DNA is TGTGCCAGCAGCGCCTATTCCGGGACAGGGGGAAATGAGCAGTTCTTC. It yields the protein CASSAYSGTGGNEQFF. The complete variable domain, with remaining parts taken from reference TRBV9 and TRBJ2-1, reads DSGVTQTPKHLITATGQRVTLRCSPRSGDLSVYWYQQSLDQGLQFLIQYYNGEERAKGNILERFSAQQFPDLHSELNLSSLELGDSALYFCASSAYSGTGGNEQFFGPGTRLTVL.